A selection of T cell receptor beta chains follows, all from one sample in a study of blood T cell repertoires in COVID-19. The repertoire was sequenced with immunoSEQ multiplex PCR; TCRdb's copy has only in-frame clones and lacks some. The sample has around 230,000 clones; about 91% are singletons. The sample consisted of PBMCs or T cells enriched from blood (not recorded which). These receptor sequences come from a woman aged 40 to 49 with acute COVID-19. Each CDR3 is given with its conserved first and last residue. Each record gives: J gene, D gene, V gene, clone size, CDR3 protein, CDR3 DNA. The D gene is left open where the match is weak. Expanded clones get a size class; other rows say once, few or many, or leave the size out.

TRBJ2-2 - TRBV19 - CASSIGLVTGELFF TGTGCCAGTAGTATCGGACTCGTCACCGGGGAGCTGTTTTTT
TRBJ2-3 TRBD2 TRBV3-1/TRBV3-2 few CASSQQLAYSTDTQYF TGTGCCAGCAGCCAGCAACTAGCGTACAGCACAGATACGCAGTATTTT
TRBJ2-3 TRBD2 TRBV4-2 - CASSQDPAGGVTDTQYF TGTGCCAGCAGCCAAGATCCGGCGGGGGGGGTCACAGATACGCAGTATTTT
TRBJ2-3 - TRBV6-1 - CASSVPSPPSSTDTQYF TGTGCCAGCAGTGTCCCTTCTCCCCCGTCTAGCACAGATACGCAGTATTTT
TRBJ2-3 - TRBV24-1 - CATSFSGSTDTQYF TGTGCCACCAGTTTCAGCGGAAGCACAGATACGCAGTATTTT
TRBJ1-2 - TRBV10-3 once CAISDVASYGYTF TGTGCCATCAGTGACGTGGCAAGCTATGGCTACACCTTC
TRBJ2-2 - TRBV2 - CASSEASVTGELFF TGTGCCAGCAGTGAAGCATCAGTCACCGGGGAGCTGTTTTTT
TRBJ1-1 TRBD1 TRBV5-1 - CASSRTGGGTEAFF TGCGCCAGCAGCAGGACAGGCGGTGGGACTGAAGCTTTCTTT
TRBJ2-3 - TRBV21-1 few CATSSTDTQYF TGTGCCACCTCTAGCACAGATACGCAGTATTTT
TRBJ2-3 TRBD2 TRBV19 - CASSKPPSGSTDTQYF TGTGCCAGTAGTAAACCCCCTAGCGGGAGCACAGATACGCAGTATTTT
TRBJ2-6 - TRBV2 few CASSESVSANVLTF TGTGCCAGCAGTGAATCGGTGAGCGCCAACGTCCTGACTTTC
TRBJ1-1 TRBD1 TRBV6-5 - CASSYGDRGPTEAFF TGTGCCAGCAGTTACGGAGACAGGGGGCCCACTGAAGCTTTCTTT
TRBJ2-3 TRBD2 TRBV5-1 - CASSLGLAGSTDTQYF TGCGCCAGCAGCTTGGGGCTAGCGGGGAGCACAGATACGCAGTATTTT
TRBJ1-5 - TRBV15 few CATSRDGGSQPQHF TGTGCCACCAGCAGAGATGGGGGGAGTCAGCCCCAGCATTTT
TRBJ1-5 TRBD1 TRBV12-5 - CASGWTGQPYSNQPQHF TGTGCTAGTGGTTGGACAGGGCAGCCCTATAGCAATCAGCCCCAGCATTTT
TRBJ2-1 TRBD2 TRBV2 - CASSPGLAGVGEQFF TGTGCCAGCAGTCCTGGACTAGCGGGGGTGGGTGAGCAGTTCTTC
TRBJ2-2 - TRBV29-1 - CSVGQRGTGELFF TGCAGCGTGGGACAAAGGGGTACCGGGGAGCTGTTTTTT
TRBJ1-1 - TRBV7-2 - CASSLMSGTEAFF TGTGCCAGCAGCTTAATGAGTGGCACTGAAGCTTTCTTT
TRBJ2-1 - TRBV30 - CAWRTDSYNEQFF TGTGCCTGGAGGACGGACAGCTACAATGAGCAGTTCTTC
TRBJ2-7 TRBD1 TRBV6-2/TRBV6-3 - CASNPRQGITYEQYF TGTGCCAGCAACCCGCGACAGGGGATTACCTACGAGCAGTACTTC
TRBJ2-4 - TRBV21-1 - CATPSRDEVKNIQYF TGTGCCACCCCCTCGAGGGATGAGGTCAAAAACATTCAGTACTTC
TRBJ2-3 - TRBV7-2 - CASSLPPGQYF TGTGCCAGCAGCCTACCGCCGGGACAGTATTTT
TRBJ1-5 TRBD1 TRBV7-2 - CASSGDRAQPQHF TGTGCCAGCAGCGGGGACAGGGCTCAGCCCCAGCATTTT
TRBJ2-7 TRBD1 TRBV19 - CASSPGTGLSEQYF TGTGCCAGTAGTCCCGGGACAGGCCTGAGCGAGCAGTACTTC
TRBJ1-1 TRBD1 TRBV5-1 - CASSPHTGGDTEAFF TGCGCCAGCAGCCCCCATACAGGGGGGGACACTGAAGCTTTCTTT
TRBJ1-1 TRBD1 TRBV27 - CASSFEGATTEAFF TGTGCCAGCAGTTTCGAGGGGGCGACAACTGAAGCTTTCTTT
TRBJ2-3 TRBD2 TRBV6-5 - CASSSQRGSTDTQYF TGTGCCAGCAGTTCTCAGCGGGGTAGCACAGATACGCAGTATTTT
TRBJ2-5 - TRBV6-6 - CASSLGASLGETQYF TGTGCCAGCAGTTTAGGAGCCAGCCTGGGAGAGACCCAGTACTTC
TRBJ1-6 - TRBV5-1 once CASRRAETNSPLHF TGCGCCAGCCGGCGGGCAGAAACTAATTCACCCCTCCACTTT
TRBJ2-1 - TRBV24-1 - CATSDLVGSSYNEQFF TGTGCCACCAGTGATTTGGTCGGGAGCTCCTACAATGAGCAGTTCTTC
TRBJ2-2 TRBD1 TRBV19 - CASSTPGTGMGELFF TGTGCCAGTAGTACCCCCGGGACAGGAATGGGGGAGCTGTTTTTT
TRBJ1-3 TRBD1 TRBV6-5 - CASREGTASLSTIYF TGTGCCAGCAGGGAGGGGACAGCCTCTTTAAGCACCATATATTTT
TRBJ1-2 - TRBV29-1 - CSVRGKINYGYTF TGCAGCGTTAGGGGGAAGATAAACTATGGCTACACCTTC
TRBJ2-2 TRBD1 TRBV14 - CASSFRWTGNTGELFF TGTGCCAGCAGCTTCCGATGGACAGGGAACACCGGGGAGCTGTTTTTT
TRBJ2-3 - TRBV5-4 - CASSLISSTDTQYF TGTGCCAGCAGCTTAATTTCTAGCACAGATACGCAGTATTTT
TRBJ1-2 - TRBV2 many CASSETETYGYTF TGTGCCAGCAGCGAGACAGAGACCTATGGCTACACCTTC
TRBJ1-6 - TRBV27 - CASSLTKTGINSYNSPLHF TGTGCCAGCAGTTTAACTAAGACAGGAATCAACTCCTATAATTCACCCCTCCACTTT
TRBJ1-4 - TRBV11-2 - CASSRGLQLATNEKLFF TGTGCCAGCAGCCGAGGGCTGCAATTGGCAACTAATGAAAAACTGTTTTTT
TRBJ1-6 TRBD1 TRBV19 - CASRTGGNSPLHF TGTGCCAGTAGGACAGGGGGCAATTCACCCCTCCACTTT
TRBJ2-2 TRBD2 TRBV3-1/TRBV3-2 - CASSQASGVTGELFF TGTGCCAGCAGCCAAGCTAGCGGGGTCACCGGGGAGCTGTTTTTT
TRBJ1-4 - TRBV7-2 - CASSLAMGVGEKLFF TGTGCCAGCAGCTTAGCGATGGGAGTAGGAGAAAAACTGTTTTTT
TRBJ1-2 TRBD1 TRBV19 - CASSTIDRGDLYGYTF TGTGCCAGTAGTACAATCGACAGGGGGGACTTATATGGCTACACCTTC
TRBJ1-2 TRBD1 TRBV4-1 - CASRGTGGYGYTF TGCGCCAGCAGGGGGACAGGGGGCTATGGCTACACCTTC